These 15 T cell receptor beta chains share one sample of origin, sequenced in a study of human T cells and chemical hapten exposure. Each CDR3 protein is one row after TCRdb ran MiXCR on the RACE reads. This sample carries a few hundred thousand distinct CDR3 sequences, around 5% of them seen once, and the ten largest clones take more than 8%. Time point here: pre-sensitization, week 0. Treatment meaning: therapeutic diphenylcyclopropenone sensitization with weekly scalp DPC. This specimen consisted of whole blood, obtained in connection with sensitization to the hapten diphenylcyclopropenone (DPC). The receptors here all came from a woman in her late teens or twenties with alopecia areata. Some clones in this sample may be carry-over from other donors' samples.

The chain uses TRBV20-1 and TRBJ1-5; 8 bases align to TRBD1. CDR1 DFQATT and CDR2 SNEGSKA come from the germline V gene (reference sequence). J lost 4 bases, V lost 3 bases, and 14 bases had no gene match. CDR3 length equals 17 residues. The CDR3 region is CSASPAHGDRLNQPQHF. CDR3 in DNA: TGCAGTGCTAGTCCCGCTCACGGGGACAGGCTTAATCAGCCCCAGCATTTT.

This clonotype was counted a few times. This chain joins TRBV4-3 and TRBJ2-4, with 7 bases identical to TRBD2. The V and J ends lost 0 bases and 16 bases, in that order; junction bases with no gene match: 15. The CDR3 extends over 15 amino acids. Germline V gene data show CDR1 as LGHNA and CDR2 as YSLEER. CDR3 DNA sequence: TGCGCCAGCAGCCAAGAAATATCGGCGACTAGCCTAACTTACTTC. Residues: CASSQEISATSLTYF.

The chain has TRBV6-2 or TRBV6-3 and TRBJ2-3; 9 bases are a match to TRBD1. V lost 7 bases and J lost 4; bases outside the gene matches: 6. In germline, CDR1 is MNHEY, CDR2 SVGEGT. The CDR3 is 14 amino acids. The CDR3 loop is CASKDRGFADTQYF. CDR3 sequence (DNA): TGTGCCAGCAAGGACAGGGGATTCGCAGATACGCAGTATTTT.

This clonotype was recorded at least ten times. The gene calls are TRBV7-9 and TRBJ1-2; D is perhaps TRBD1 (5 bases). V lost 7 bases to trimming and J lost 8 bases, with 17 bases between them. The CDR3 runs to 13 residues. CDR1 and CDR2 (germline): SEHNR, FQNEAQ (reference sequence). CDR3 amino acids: CASTRGSGDGYTF. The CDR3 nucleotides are TGTGCCAGCACCCGTGGTTCGGGGGACGGCTACACCTTC.

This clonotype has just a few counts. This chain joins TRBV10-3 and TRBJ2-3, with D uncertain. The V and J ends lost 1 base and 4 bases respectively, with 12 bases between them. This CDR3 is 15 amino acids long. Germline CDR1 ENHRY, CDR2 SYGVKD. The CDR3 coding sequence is TGTGCCATCAGTGAGTTTTCTCCTCCGGCAGATACGCAGTATTTT. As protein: CAISEFSPPADTQYF.

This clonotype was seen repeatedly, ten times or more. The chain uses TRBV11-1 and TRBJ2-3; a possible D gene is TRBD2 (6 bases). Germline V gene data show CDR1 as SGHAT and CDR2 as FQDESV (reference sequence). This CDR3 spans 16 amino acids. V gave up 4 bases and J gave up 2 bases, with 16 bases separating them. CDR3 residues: CASSSPHRGLTDTQYF. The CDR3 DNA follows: TGTGCCAGCAGCTCTCCCCATAGGGGACTCACAGATACGCAGTATTTT.

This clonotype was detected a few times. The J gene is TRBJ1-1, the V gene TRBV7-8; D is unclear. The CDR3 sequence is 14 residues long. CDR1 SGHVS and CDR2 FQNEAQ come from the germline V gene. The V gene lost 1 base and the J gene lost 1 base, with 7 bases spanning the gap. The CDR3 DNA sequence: TGTGCCAGCAGCTTAGGACAATGGAACACTGAAGCTTTCTTT. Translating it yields CASSLGQWNTEAFF. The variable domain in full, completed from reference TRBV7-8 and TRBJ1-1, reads GAGVSQSPRYKVAKRGQDVALRCDPISGHVSLFWYQQALGQGPEFLTYFQNEAQLDKSGLPSDRFFAERPEGSVSTLKIQRTQQEDSAVYLCASSLGQWNTEAFFGQGTRLTVV.

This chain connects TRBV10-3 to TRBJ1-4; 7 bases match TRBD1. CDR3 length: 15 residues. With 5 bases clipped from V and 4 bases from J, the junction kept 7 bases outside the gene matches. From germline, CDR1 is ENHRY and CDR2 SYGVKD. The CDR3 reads CAISQRDSLNEKLFF. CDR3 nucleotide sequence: TGTGCCATCAGTCAGCGGGACAGCCTTAATGAAAAACTGTTTTTT.

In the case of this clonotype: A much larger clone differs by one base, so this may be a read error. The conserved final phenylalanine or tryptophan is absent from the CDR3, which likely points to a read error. The CDR3 DNA is TGTGCCAGCAGCTCGGGACACAGTAATTCACCCCTCCACTTA. Translating it yields CASSSGHSNSPLHL. The chain recombines TRBV7-3 with TRBJ1-6, with a tentative D call TRBD1 (6 bases). CDR3 length equals 14 residues. Germline V gene lookup returns CDR1 SGHTA and CDR2 FQGTGA. V gave up 4 bases and J gave up 6 bases, with 10 bases separating them.

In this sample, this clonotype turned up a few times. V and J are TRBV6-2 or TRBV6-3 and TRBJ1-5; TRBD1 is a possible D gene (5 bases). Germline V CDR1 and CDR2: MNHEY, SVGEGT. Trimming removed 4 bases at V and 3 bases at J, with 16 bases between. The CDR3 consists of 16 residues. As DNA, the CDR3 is TGTGCCAGCAGTTCCGAACCGGACAATCCCAATCAGCCCCAGCATTTT. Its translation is CASSSEPDNPNQPQHF.

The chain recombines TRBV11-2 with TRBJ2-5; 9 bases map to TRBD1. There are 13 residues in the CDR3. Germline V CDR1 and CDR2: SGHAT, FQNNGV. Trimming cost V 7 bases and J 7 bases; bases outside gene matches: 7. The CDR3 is CASKDRGVGTQYF. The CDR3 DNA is TGTGCCAGCAAAGACAGGGGGGTTGGGACCCAGTACTTC.

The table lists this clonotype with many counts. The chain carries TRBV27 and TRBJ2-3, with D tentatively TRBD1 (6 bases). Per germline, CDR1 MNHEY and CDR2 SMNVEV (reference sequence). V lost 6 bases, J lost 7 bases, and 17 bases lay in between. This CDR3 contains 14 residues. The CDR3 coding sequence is TGTGCCAGCAGCCGCCAGGACAGTAGTTATACGCAGTATTTT. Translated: CASSRQDSSYTQYF.

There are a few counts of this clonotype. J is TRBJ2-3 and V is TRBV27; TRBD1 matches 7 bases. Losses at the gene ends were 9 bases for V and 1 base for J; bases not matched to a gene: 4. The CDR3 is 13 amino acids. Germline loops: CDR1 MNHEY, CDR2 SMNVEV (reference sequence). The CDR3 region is CASWTGRTDTQYF. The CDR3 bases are TGTGCCAGTTGGACAGGCCGCACAGATACGCAGTATTTT.

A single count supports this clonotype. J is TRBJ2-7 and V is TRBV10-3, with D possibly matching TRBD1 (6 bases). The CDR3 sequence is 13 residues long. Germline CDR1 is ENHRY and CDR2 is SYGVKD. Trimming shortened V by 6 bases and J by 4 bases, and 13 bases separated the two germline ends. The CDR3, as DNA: TGTGCCATCAGCTTAGGACAGAAATACGAGCAGTACTTC. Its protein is CAISLGQKYEQYF.

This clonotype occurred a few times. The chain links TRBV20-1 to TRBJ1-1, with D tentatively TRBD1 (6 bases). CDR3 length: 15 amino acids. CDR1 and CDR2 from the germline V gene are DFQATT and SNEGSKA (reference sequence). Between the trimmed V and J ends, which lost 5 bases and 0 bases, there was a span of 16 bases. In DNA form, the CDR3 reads TGCAGTGCTGCTGGAGGGGGGACTCTGAACACTGAAGCTTTCTTT. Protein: CSAAGGGTLNTEAFF.